This is a list of T cell receptor beta chains from one sample in a study of Ad26.COV2.S vaccination and SARS-CoV-2 variants. This table comes from immunoSEQ multiplex PCR, and its TCRdb copy is limited to in-frame clones, with some not included. Of around 340,000 clones listed, about 89% are singletons. Here the sequenced sample was peripheral blood, taken in a trial of Ad26.COV2.S vaccine versus placebo. The receptors stem from a person aged 18-65 years who received the Ad26.COV2.S COVID-19 vaccine or a placebo. The CDR3 runs from the conserved cysteine through the conserved F or W. D genes are given only for firm matches. A clone size is listed for some rows: how often the clone was seen (once, few, many), or a class if it is expanded.

V	length	size	J	D	DNA	CDR3
TRBV15	12	.	TRBJ2-5	.	TGTGCCACCAGCAGAGAGGAAGAGACCCAGTACTTC	CATSREEETQYF
TRBV28	13	.	TRBJ2-7	.	TGTGCCAGCAGTTTACCGGTTACCTACGAGCAGTACTTC	CASSLPVTYEQYF
TRBV6-6	12	.	TRBJ1-4	.	TGTGCCAGCAGTGGCCAACAGGGAAAACTGTTTTTT	CASSGQQGKLFF
TRBV24-1	16	.	TRBJ2-1	TRBD2	TGTGCCACCAGTGATTCAAGCGGGGGGGCCTACAATGAGCAGTTCTTC	CATSDSSGGAYNEQFF
TRBV28	14	.	TRBJ2-7	TRBD2	TGTGCCAGCAGTTTAGCCGGGACTATCGACGAGCAGTACTTC	CASSLAGTIDEQYF
TRBV28	14	.	TRBJ2-7	.	TGTGCCAGCCGGACAGAATTAAGCTCCTACGAGCAGTACTTC	CASRTELSSYEQYF
TRBV2	14	.	TRBJ1-1	.	TGTGCCAGCAGTGAGTGGGGGCTTAACACTGAAGCTTTCTTT	CASSEWGLNTEAFF
TRBV9	14	.	TRBJ2-1	TRBD1	TGTGCCAGCAGCCTCACCGGGACAGGGACTGAGCAGTTCTTC	CASSLTGTGTEQFF
TRBV5-1	14	.	TRBJ2-1	TRBD2	TGCGCCAGCAGCTTGGGGCTAGCGGGGCGCATTGAGTTCTTC	CASSLGLAGRIEFF
TRBV12-3/TRBV12-4	13	.	TRBJ1-1	.	TGTGCCAGCAGTCGAGGGTCTCCCACTGAAGCTTTCTTT	CASSRGSPTEAFF
TRBV6-4	15	once	TRBJ2-1	TRBD2	TGTGCCAGCAGTAAACTAGCGGGGCTATACAATGAGCAGTTCTTC	CASSKLAGLYNEQFF
TRBV27	15	.	TRBJ2-2	.	TGTGCCAGCAGTTCGGGGAAAAGGGACACCGGGGAGCTGTTTTTT	CASSSGKRDTGELFF